This T cell receptor (beta chain) was captured by sequencing in a study of Graves' ophthalmopathy and Graves' hyperthyroidism (dated by TCRdb to 2017 to 2018). Study-level background: Peripheral blood was collected at initial diagnosis, before any treatment. To explore V-J signatures distinguishing ophthalmopathy from hyperthyroidism, a discovery set of around 97 patients (about 41 ophthalmopathy, 57 stable hyperthyroidism) was enrolled. T-cell repertoires of thyroid tissue and blood were compared in more than five hyperthyroidism patients. The study used signatures of the TCR beta repertoire to tell Graves' ophthalmopathy apart from Graves' hyperthyroidism and to predict which patients would progress to ophthalmopathy. An independent validation cohort comprised 18 hyperthyroidism patients and 15 to 17 patients who later progressed from hyperthyroidism to ophthalmopathy. After sampling, hyperthyroidism patients received methimazole starting at 30 mg daily, and ophthalmopathy patients received high-dose intravenous methylprednisolone. In total, 135 blood samples were TCR-sequenced: some 40 ophthalmopathy, some 75 hyperthyroidism and roughly 17 hyperthyroidism-to-ophthalmopathy patients. What the research found in general, with its limitations: The 13-signature model separated ophthalmopathy from stable hyperthyroidism with roughly 89% sensitivity and 81.08% specificity in cross-validation, and 80%/75% in the test set. Sample size was not predetermined statistically, and investigators were not blinded to group allocation. In validation, the model predicted ophthalmopathy progression with about 71% sensitivity and 72.22% specificity; 12 predicted patients were CT-confirmed with GO in a median of approximately 6.5 months. Most of the expanded thyroid clonotypes with a frequency above 0.001 were also detected in blood, and it was suggested that the thyroid immune response may be reflected by blood repertoires.

For repertoire sequencing, the TCR beta CDR3 regions were amplified from RNA transcripts. The first round was an RT-PCR using HTBI primers with the Qiagen OneStep RT-PCR kit, and this first round was followed by a second-round multiplex PCR, then size selection and purification. The libraries underwent paired-end sequencing with 100 bp reads on an Illumina HiSeq2000. As for how the authors treated the data: Reads were processed with SOAPnuke, discarding reads with adapters, uncalled bases, mean Phred below 15, or no exact constant-primer or identifier match. COPE v1.2.5 was used to merge the high-quality paired reads. Each unique nucleotide sequence was treated as a clonotype, and MiTCR v1.1 was used to align the clonotypes to the IMGT TRB V, D and J references. The analysis was limited to V-J combinations with a frequency above 0.0001, which together covered 98% to 99.2% of repertoires. For each V-J combination, a TCR clonal expansion and chaos score was defined as the ratio of F50 clonal expansion to chaos observed in the TCRdist matrix. Welch's t-statistics and random forest were used to reduce the features to 10 to 15 V-J combinations, which were then used as input to a naive Bayes classifier. The similarity between thyroid and blood repertoires was quantified using the Morisita-Horn index. Clones were called with MiXCR by TCRdb after fastp trimmed the public reads at Q25, and only in-frame beta chains were retained. Every entry covers one CDR3 protein and lists the most common genes and DNA from its rows. Clone size and V and J calls follow TCRdb, not the original study. This sample holds 300,000 or so distinct CDR3 sequences; about a sixth were observed only once. Clones ranked in the top ten supply around 12% of the sample.

Note on this clonotype: Its antigen has not been determined. Base qualities are not provided; no much larger clone lies one nucleotide away.

V loses 6 bases of germline sequence and J loses 9 bases, and the interval between the two ends is 18 bases. Per the germline V gene, MNHNS is the CDR1 and SASEGT is the CDR2. There are 13 amino acids in the CDR3, from cysteine to phenylalanine inclusive. The entry retains the CDR3 DNA only, 39 bases that are in frame from base 1. Ophthalmopathy patients had moderately to severely active disease, Clinical Activity Score of at least 3, NOSPECS grade of at least 4, and disease duration under 3 months. Anyone with other autoimmune diseases, uncontrolled infections, pregnancy or lactation was excluded from the study. Diagnosis was based on clinical symptoms, serum thyroxine, TRAb, thyroid ultrasound and orbital computed tomography. Using Ficoll-Paque density gradient centrifugation, PBMCs were isolated from about 9.2 ml of fresh peripheral blood. Total RNA was extracted with Trizol reagent and quality-checked on an Agilent 2100 Bioanalyzer.

Sequenced sample: peripheral blood. The chain is encoded by TRBV6-1 joined to TRBJ2-7; the D region possibly corresponds to TRBD2 (6 bases align). This clonotype was obtained from an adult man with Graves' ophthalmopathy. The sequenced DNA: TGTGCCAGCAGGGGCCCACTAGCAGGGCGGCAGTACTTC. The encoded protein is CASRGPLAGRQYF.